The rows below give T cell receptor beta chains drawn from one sample of a study of blood T cell repertoires in COVID-19. Data came from immunoSEQ multiplex PCR; TCRdb stores just in-frame clones and leaves some out. Of under 300,000 clones listed, approximately 91% are singletons. Sequenced: PBMCs or T cells enriched from blood (not recorded which). The receptors originated from a woman in her thirties or forties with acute COVID-19. Each CDR3 is given with its conserved first and last residue. The D gene is left open where the match is weak. Size is stated for part of the rows, as once, few or many counts, or as a class when the clone is expanded.

size,V,J,D,CDR3,DNA
.,TRBV5-1,TRBJ2-3,TRBD2,CASSSTGRAQGTDTQYF,TGCGCCAGCAGCTCCACCGGGAGGGCCCAGGGGACAGATACGCAGTATTTT
.,TRBV28,TRBJ1-5,TRBD1,CASSSYRGDQPQHF,TGTGCCAGCAGTTCCTACAGGGGTGATCAGCCCCAGCATTTT
.,TRBV4-3,TRBJ2-5,.,CASSQSDSRETQYF,TGCGCCAGCAGCCAAAGCGATTCACGGGAGACCCAGTACTTC
.,TRBV4-3,TRBJ2-7,TRBD1,CASSQGTGRGEQYF,TGCGCCAGCAGCCAAGGGACAGGCCGCGGGGAGCAGTACTTC
.,TRBV9,TRBJ1-4,.,CASSVGAGNREKLFF,TGTGCCAGCAGCGTAGGGGCAGGGAATCGTGAAAAACTGTTTTTT
.,TRBV7-9,TRBJ2-1,TRBD2,CASSLAGLVREQFF,TGTGCCAGCAGCTTAGCGGGACTAGTCAGAGAGCAGTTCTTC
.,TRBV6-5,TRBJ1-2,.,CASKRGALRYGYTF,TGTGCCAGCAAACGGGGGGCCCTTCGCTATGGCTACACCTTC
.,TRBV7-2,TRBJ2-1,TRBD2,CASSRGTSGSNEQFF,TGTGCCAGCAGCCGGGGGACTAGCGGGAGTAATGAGCAGTTCTTC
.,TRBV6-6,TRBJ2-7,TRBD1,CASSPGTGESWFYEQYF,TGTGCCAGCAGTCCCGGGACAGGGGAATCATGGTTCTACGAGCAGTACTTC
.,TRBV5-8,TRBJ2-1,TRBD1,CASSLDPGGRNEQFF,TGTGCCAGCAGCTTGGATCCAGGGGGCCGAAATGAGCAGTTCTTC
.,TRBV24-1,TRBJ2-3,.,CATRPTSTDTQYF,TGTGCCACCAGGCCTACTAGCACAGATACGCAGTATTTT
.,TRBV27,TRBJ2-3,TRBD2,CASSSPGLAGGSTDTQYF,TGTGCCAGCAGTTCCCCTGGACTAGCGGGGGGGTCTACAGATACGCAGTATTTT
.,TRBV3-1/TRBV3-2,TRBJ1-2,TRBD1,CASSHLRGQFGYTF,TGTGCCAGCAGCCACCTCAGGGGGCAATTTGGCTACACCTTC
few,TRBV27,TRBJ1-1,.,CASSFRPNRDTEAFF,TGTGCCAGCAGTTTTCGGCCGAACAGAGACACTGAAGCTTTCTTT
.,TRBV19,TRBJ2-1,.,CASTERGRGHNEQFF,TGTGCCAGTACCGAAAGGGGGAGGGGCCACAATGAGCAGTTCTTC
.,TRBV7-9,TRBJ1-2,.,CASSHRGGNGYTF,TGTGCCAGCAGCCACAGAGGGGGAAACGGCTACACCTTC
.,TRBV9,TRBJ1-1,.,CASSPSGGNTEAFF,TGTGCCAGCAGCCCGAGCGGCGGGAACACTGAAGCTTTCTTT
.,TRBV19,TRBJ1-2,TRBD1,CASSPGQGYTF,TGTGCCAGTAGTCCGGGACAGGGCTACACCTTC
.,TRBV15,TRBJ2-1,.,CATSRRLSFNEQFF,TGTGCCACCAGCAGACGACTGAGTTTCAATGAGCAGTTCTTC
.,TRBV9,TRBJ1-1,.,CASSQPGGTEAFF,TGTGCCAGCAGCCAACCAGGTGGAACTGAAGCTTTCTTT
.,TRBV24-1,TRBJ2-1,TRBD2,CATSGPGASGRLSEQFF,TGTGCCACCAGTGGCCCGGGGGCTAGCGGGAGACTCAGTGAGCAGTTCTTC
.,TRBV19,TRBJ1-2,.,CASSTNSGQRLYGYTF,TGTGCCAGTAGCACAAACTCCGGACAGCGTTTATATGGCTACACCTTC
.,TRBV3-1/TRBV3-2,TRBJ1-6,.,CASSHHRSNSPLHF,TGTGCCAGCAGCCACCATAGGAGTAATTCACCCCTCCACTTT
.,TRBV3-1/TRBV3-2,TRBJ1-1,.,CASSPEVGSTEAFF,TGTGCCAGCAGCCCGGAGGTAGGTTCCACTGAAGCTTTCTTT
.,TRBV5-4,TRBJ2-3,.,CASSPSGVNTQYF,TGTGCCAGCAGCCCTTCAGGGGTGAATACGCAGTATTTT
.,TRBV7-2,TRBJ1-4,.,CASSPMVTGTNEKLFF,TGTGCCAGCAGCCCTATGGTGACGGGGACTAATGAAAAACTGTTTTTT
.,TRBV2,TRBJ1-6,TRBD1,CASSRTTGDNNSPLHF,TGTGCCAGCAGTCGGACGACAGGGGACAACAATTCACCCCTCCACTTT
.,TRBV7-9,TRBJ2-7,TRBD2,CASSPRTSGMVEQYF,TGTGCCAGCAGCCCAAGGACTAGCGGGATGGTCGAGCAGTACTTC
.,TRBV30,TRBJ2-5,.,CAWSRAEETQYF,TGTGCCTGGAGCCGAGCGGAAGAGACCCAGTACTTC
.,TRBV2,TRBJ2-1,TRBD2,CANTREGTYNEQFF,TGTGCCAACACGAGGGAGGGGACCTACAATGAGCAGTTCTTC
.,TRBV10-3,TRBJ2-1,TRBD2,CAISEPGLAGDNEQFF,TGTGCCATCAGTGAGCCAGGACTAGCGGGAGACAATGAGCAGTTCTTC
.,TRBV13,TRBJ2-1,TRBD2,CASSPTSGRIPHEQFF,TGTGCCAGCAGCCCGACTAGCGGGAGAATACCCCATGAGCAGTTCTTC
.,TRBV18,TRBJ2-2,TRBD1,CASSPATGGSGELFF,TGTGCCAGCTCACCAGCCACAGGGGGATCCGGGGAGCTGTTTTTT
.,TRBV2,TRBJ1-1,.,CASSLQVNTEAFF,TGTGCCAGCAGTTTACAAGTAAACACTGAAGCTTTCTTT
.,TRBV5-1,TRBJ1-1,TRBD1,CASSSLERGRGNTEAFF,TGCGCCAGCAGCTCCCTTGAAAGGGGGCGTGGAAACACTGAAGCTTTCTTT
.,TRBV18,TRBJ2-1,TRBD2,CASSPIAGAGNEQFF,TGTGCCAGCTCACCGATAGCGGGAGCGGGTAATGAGCAGTTCTTC